Listed here are 3 T cell receptor beta chains from one sample, sequenced in a study of T cell responses to AZD1222 COVID-19 vaccine. Assay used: immunoSEQ multiplex PCR; TCRdb lists only in-frame clones, some missing. The sample holds 90,000 to 120,000 clones, about 93% seen once. Material: peripheral blood, obtained 28 days after the second AZD1222 dose. Every receptor here comes from an adult who received the AZD1222 COVID-19 vaccine.

About this clone: Distinct nucleotide sequences in the sample also encode this CDR3. V is TRBV11-2 and J is TRBJ2-6; unclear D gene. V was cut by 1 base and J by 4 bases, with 8 bases left in between. This CDR3 is built from 15 residues. Germline V lookup: CDR1 SGHAT, CDR2 FQNNGV. The CDR3 DNA reads as TGTGCCAGCAGCTTAGTGGGTACGGGGGCCAACGTCCTGACTTTC. Its protein is CASSLVGTGANVLTF. Variable domain in full (rest from reference TRBV11-2 and TRBJ2-6): EAGVAQSPRYKIIEKRQSVAFWCNPISGHATLYWYQQILGQGPKLLIQFQNNGVVDDSQLPKDRFSAERLKGVDSTLKIQPAKLEDSAVYLCASSLVGTGANVLTFGAGSRLTVL.

This clone appeared a few times. The gene calls are TRBV7-9 and TRBJ1-3, with a possible D match to TRBD1 (6 bases). Germline V CDR1 and CDR2: SEHNR, FQNEAQ (reference sequence). V lost 4 bases and J lost 3, with 16 bases in between. The CDR3 consists of 16 residues. The CDR3: CASSSYTGASGNTIYF. CDR3 sequence (DNA): TGTGCCAGCAGCTCCTACACGGGGGCTAGTGGAAACACCATATATTTT.

This rearrangement joins TRBV18 to TRBJ1-2; D remains ambiguous. V lost 3 bases and J 4 bases, leaving 9 bases between the germline ends. CDR1 and CDR2 (germline): KGHSH, LQKENI. CDR3 size: 13 residues. CDR3 coding DNA: TGTGCCAGCTCACCCGACTACGGCTATGGCTACACCTTC. Protein: CASSPDYGYGYTF.